Reported below is one TCR beta chain. Its specificity is not known. The data were obtained in a study of PD-L1 blockade in urothelial cancer. Study as a whole: Twenty-five of 29 patients were males with bladder-origin urothelial cancer. Study-wide results and caveats: Pretreatment clonality of the blood TCR repertoire below the median was predictive of superior survival.

Locally advanced or metastatic urothelial carcinoma was diagnosed in the patients. Patients each gave 1 to 8 samples, pretreatment and on-treatment. The CDR3 has 14 amino acids. Trimming left V 2 bases short and J 6 bases short, with 14 bases between. Germline V CDR1 and CDR2: MNHEY, SVGAGI. The protocol was immunoSEQ multiplex PCR, while the TCRdb copy is restricted to in-frame clones and leaves out a portion. The sample has about 26,000 clones; 75% to 90% are singletons. The origin of this receptor is a man aged 55 to 70 with urothelial cancer. Material: PBMCs, obtained around atezolizumab (anti-PD-L1) treatment. The V and J genes are TRBV6-5 and TRBJ2-7; a possible D gene is TRBD1 (5 bases). CDR3 sequence reads: CASSYRANQGEQYF. In DNA form, the CDR3 reads TGTGCCAGCAGTTACAGGGCAAATCAGGGCGAGCAGTACTTC.